This T cell receptor (beta chain) originates from a study of pediatric ulcerative colitis. After removal of 3 bases from V and 2 bases from J, the junction contained 5 bases not matched to a gene. The CDR3 spans 16 residues. CDR1 is KGHSH, CDR2 LQKENI, per germline. Measured with immunoSEQ multiplex PCR; TCRdb has only the in-frame clones, and not every one. Among fewer than 15,000 clones listed, more than 80% were seen once. Sequenced: blood. The chain recombines TRBV18 with TRBJ2-1; TRBD2 matches 9 bases. The TCR originated in a boy aged 5-17 years with moderate ulcerative colitis. The CDR3 nucleotides are TGTGCCAGCTCACCGTTAGCGGGGGCCACCTACAATGAGCAGTTCTTC. This gives the protein CASSPLAGATYNEQFF. The variable domain in full, with the rest retrieved from reference TRBV18 and TRBJ2-1, is NAGVMQNPRHLVRRRGQEARLRCSPMKGHSHVYWYRQLPEEGLKFMVYLQKENIIDESGMPKERFSAEFPKEGPSILRIQQVVRGDSAAYFCASSPLAGATYNEQFFGPGTRLTVL.